This TCR beta chain emerged from a study of blood T cell repertoires in COVID-19. Sequencing was performed with immunoSEQ multiplex PCR; in TCRdb, only in-frame clones are kept and a portion is missing. The sample carries 250,000 to 300,000 clones, 80% to 90% recorded once. This CDR3 region has 13 residues. Germline CDR1 is GTSNPN and CDR2 is SVGIG (reference sequence). Trimming shortened V by 0 bases and J by 3 bases, and 8 bases separated the two germline ends. This clone was observed a single time. Other nucleotide sequences in the sample specify the same CDR3. The gene calls are TRBV30 and TRBJ1-1; no firm D call. The specimen sequenced was peripheral blood. This receptor was obtained from a woman between 65 and 79 years old with acute or convalescent COVID-19. CDR3 residues: CAWSVRGDTEAFF. The CDR3 DNA reads as TGTGCCTGGAGTGTACGGGGAGACACTGAAGCTTTCTTT.